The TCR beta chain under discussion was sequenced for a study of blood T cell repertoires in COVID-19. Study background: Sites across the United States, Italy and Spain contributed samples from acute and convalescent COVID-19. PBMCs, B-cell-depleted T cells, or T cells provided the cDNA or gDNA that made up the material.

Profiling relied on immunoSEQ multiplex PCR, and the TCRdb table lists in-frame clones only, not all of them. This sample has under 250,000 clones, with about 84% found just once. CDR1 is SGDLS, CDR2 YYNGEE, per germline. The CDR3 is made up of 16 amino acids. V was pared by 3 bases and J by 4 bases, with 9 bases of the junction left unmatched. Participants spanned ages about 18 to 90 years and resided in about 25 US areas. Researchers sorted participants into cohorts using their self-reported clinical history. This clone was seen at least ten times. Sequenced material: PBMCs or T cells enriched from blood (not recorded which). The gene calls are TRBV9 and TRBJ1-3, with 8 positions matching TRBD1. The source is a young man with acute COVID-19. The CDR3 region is CASSDSTGASGNTIYF. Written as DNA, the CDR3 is TGTGCCAGCAGCGATTCGACAGGGGCGTCCGGAAACACCATATATTTT.